This TCR beta chain was obtained from a study of cytomegalovirus exposure and HLA in healthy donors. Study information: The study placed approximately 78% of its 398 genotyped donors in the Caucasian-associated ancestry cluster. Study-wide results and limits: Altogether, 150 or so TCR beta chains were recorded as cytomegalovirus-associated. An analysis that came later showed most CMV-associated TCR beta chains appearing HLA-restricted.

Each donor was healthy, and each was a bone marrow donor. The CDR3 sequence is 14 residues long. V was shortened by 4 bases and J by 4 bases, with 14 bases between the two germline ends. Per germline, CDR1 SGHRS and CDR2 YFSETQ. Concerning this clone: The antigen is unknown.

PCR was performed using 60 Vbeta and 13 Jbeta primers. Here immunoSEQ multiplex PCR was the method, and the copy in TCRdb shows in-frame clones only, minus some. The sample lists about 140,000 clones, approximately 80% occurring once. The chain joins TRBV5-1 to TRBJ1-1; a possible D gene is TRBD1 (6 bases). The sample was PBMCs. The sequence was collected from a man aged 45-60 years in good health and CMV-seronegative. The CDR3 region is CASSAQGHGTEAFF. In nucleotides, the CDR3 is TGCGCCAGCAGCGCACAGGGCCACGGCACTGAAGCTTTCTTT.